The 10 T cell receptor beta chains in this list originate from one sample, sequenced in a study of tumor-infiltrating lymphocytes in primary liver carcinoma. Starting material of 500 to 600 ng total RNA yielded TCR beta cDNA via a constant-region primer. The TCR beta library was amplified through three nested multiplex PCR rounds in a modified ARM-PCR procedure. It was with TRBV1-TRBV30 forward primers and a C-beta reverse primer that the first two PCR rounds were run, at around 10 cycles each. TCRdb re-derived calls from the multiplex PCR reads in MiXCR, one entry per CDR3 protein. The sample contains about 37,000 distinct CDR3 sequences, approximately 82% of which appear only once. Unsorted bulk tissue of about 19-33 mg yielded co-extracted RNA and DNA. The specimen was tumor-adjacent normal liver tissue. These receptors all come from a man aged 35 to 55 with primary liver carcinoma and hepatitis B virus infection.

This chain connects TRBV20-1 to TRBJ2-3; D unresolved. Germline CDR1 DFQATT, CDR2 SNEGSKA (reference sequence). The length of the CDR3 is 12 residues. The V gene lost 4 bases and the J gene lost 1 base, with 6 bases spanning the gap. Here the CDR3 reads CSAIRGTDTQYF. The CDR3 DNA follows: TGCAGTGCTATTAGGGGCACAGATACGCAGTATTTT.

On this clonotype itself: The junction shows a germline mismatch at one end, possibly a read error. V gene TRBV7-9 combines with J gene TRBJ2-7, with D possibly matching TRBD2 (5 bases). Germline CDR1 and CDR2: SEHNR and FQNEAQ (reference sequence). The CDR3 loop spans 15 amino acids. The CDR3 loop is CASTLARNYVYEQYF. The CDR3, as DNA: TGTGCCAGCACCTTAGCGAGAAATTATGTCTACGAGCAGTACTTC.

To note about this clonotype: Relative to the germline gene, one junction end is altered; a read error may explain this. The CDR3 DNA reads as TGTGTCAGCAGTGTGGGAGGCACAGATACGCAGTATTTT. As protein: CVSSVGGTDTQYF. The chain recombines TRBV6-4 with TRBJ2-3; the D gene is possibly TRBD2 (5 bases). This CDR3 has 13 amino acids. Germline V gene sequence: CDR1 MRHNA, CDR2 SNTAGT.

V is TRBV7-9 and J is TRBJ2-1; TRBD1 matches at 8 bases. J lost 8 bases, V lost 6 bases, and 9 bases had no gene match. Germline V gene sequence: CDR1 SEHNR, CDR2 FQNEAQ (reference sequence). The CDR3 is 14 amino acids. CDR3 in amino acids: CASRPTDRVDEQFF. CDR3 DNA sequence: TGTGCCAGCAGACCTACGGACAGGGTAGATGAGCAGTTCTTC.

With respect to this clonotype: One base away lies a much larger clone, so this may be a sequencing read error. This chain joins TRBV28 and TRBJ2-7; the match to TRBD2 covers 8 bases. The CDR3 contains 15 residues. Germline assignment: CDR1 MDHEN and CDR2 SYDVKM. The junction had 7 bases not matched to a gene; V was cut back by 2 bases and J by 4 bases. This CDR3 is CASSLTSGRSYEQYF. The DNA of the CDR3 is TGTGCCAGCAGTTTAACAAGCGGGAGAAGTTACGAGCAGTACTTC.

This clonotype was counted only a few times. V is TRBV15 and J is TRBJ2-1, with 11 bases that match TRBD2. The junction had 9 bases not matched to a gene; V was cut back by 0 bases and J by 5 bases. This CDR3 comprises 18 residues. Germline V lookup: CDR1 LNHNV, CDR2 YYDKDF (reference sequence). The CDR3 nucleotides read TGTGCCACCAGCAGAGAGGGCCTGGGTAGCGGGAGGGACAATGAGCAGTTCTTC. This translates into CATSREGLGSGRDNEQFF.

DNA for the CDR3: TGTGCCAGCAGCTCCTGGACTAGCGGCTTCGCGAACACCAGAGAGCTGTTTTTT. This sequence encodes CASSSWTSGFANTRELFF. V and J are TRBV6-5 and TRBJ2-2; 10 bases are a match to TRBD2. V shed 6 bases, J shed 11 bases, and the junction held 21 bases outside the gene matches. This CDR3 has 18 amino acids. The V gene's germline CDR1 is MNHEY and CDR2 SVGAGI.

Concerning this clonotype itself: One end of the junction varies from germline; a read error may be responsible. The rearrangement joins TRBV13 to TRBJ2-3; 12 bases map to TRBD1. The germline V gene has CDR1 PRHDT and CDR2 FYEKMQ (reference sequence). There are 15 residues in the CDR3. CDR3 DNA sequence: TGTGCCAGTAGCCCTGGGACAGGGGGCACAGGTACGCAGTATTTT. This sequence encodes CASSPGTGGTGTQYF.

On this clonotype: The germline gene is not matched at one end of the junction; a read error may be the cause. The chain employs TRBV29-1 and TRBJ1-1, with D perhaps matching TRBD1 (5 bases). The CDR3 extends over 15 amino acids. Germline-derived CDR1 and CDR2 are SQVTM and ANQGSEA. The CDR3 coding sequence is TGCAGCGTTGGTGGAGGATGGGGCATGAACATTGAAGCTTTCTTT. Its protein product is CSVGGGWGMNIEAFF.

Turning to this clonotype: One end of the junction fails to match germline, which may point to a read error. V usage is TRBV10-3 and J usage is TRBJ2-3; 12 nucleotides align to TRBD2. The CDR3 totals 18 residues. The germline V gene has CDR1 ENHRY and CDR2 SYGVKD. The CDR3 is CATSASSMTSGGIDTQYF. CDR3 coding DNA: TGTGCCACCAGTGCATCCTCAATGACTAGCGGGGGTATAGATACGCAGTATTTT.